This passage covers 27 T cell receptor beta chains from one sample sequenced in a study of cytomegalovirus exposure and HLA in healthy donors. Primers for the PCR totalled 60 Vbeta and 13 Jbeta. Sequencing used immunoSEQ multiplex PCR; TCRdb keeps in-frame clones, though not all of them. Here the sample spans 90,000 to 100,000 clones, 69% being singletons. The sample taken for sequencing was PBMCs. These receptors were taken from a female donor in good health and CMV-seronegative.

This clone was recorded a few times. The V call is TRBV19, the J call TRBJ2-5; TRBD2 agrees at 8 bases. The V gene's germline CDR1 is LNHDA and CDR2 SQIVND (reference sequence). Trimming took 8 bases from V and 5 from J; bases not matched to a gene: 13. CDR3 size: 15 residues. The CDR3 protein is CASSQDSGMGETQYF. DNA of the CDR3: TGTGCCAGTTCCCAGGATAGCGGGATGGGGGAGACCCAGTACTTC.

This chain links TRBV9 with TRBJ2-2; TRBD2 agrees at 7 bases. The germline gives CDR1 SGDLS, CDR2 YYNGEE. This CDR3 region has 16 residues. Trimming removed 3 bases from V and 0 bases from J; junction bases left unmatched: 5. CDR3 in amino acids: CASSATSHPNTGELFF. The DNA for the CDR3 is TGTGCCAGCAGCGCGACTAGCCATCCGAACACCGGGGAGCTGTTTTTT.

The rearrangement uses TRBV4-3 and TRBJ2-7, with 10 bases lining up with TRBD1. Germline lookup yields CDR1 LGHNA and CDR2 YSLEER. Losses at the gene ends were 1 base for V and 7 bases for J; bases not matched to a gene: 7. The CDR3 is made up of 15 amino acids. As DNA, the CDR3 is TGCGCCAGCAGCCAAGCGGTGACAGGGGGCCGGGAGCAGTACTTC. Amino acids: CASSQAVTGGREQYF.

This sequence joins TRBV2 and TRBJ2-7, with 10 bases aligning to TRBD1. CDR1 is SNHLY and CDR2 is FYNNEI in the germline V gene. This CDR3 comprises 14 residues. The junction had 2 bases not matched to a gene; V was cut back by 6 bases and J by 0 bases. This CDR3 reads CASRDRGSSYEQYF. CDR3 DNA sequence: TGTGCCAGCAGGGACAGGGGGAGCTCCTACGAGCAGTACTTC.

The rearrangement uses TRBV7-9 and TRBJ1-1; D not certain. Germline V gene sequence: CDR1 SEHNR, CDR2 FQNEAQ (reference sequence). With 4 bases removed from V and 0 bases from J, the gap between germline ends came to 9 bases. This CDR3 has 14 residues. The CDR3 DNA follows: TGTGCCAGCAGCTCCAGTGGCTTGAACACTGAAGCTTTCTTT. It specifies CASSSSGLNTEAFF.

The chain combines TRBV6-5 with TRBJ1-6; D ambiguous. V was cut by 3 bases and J by 9 bases, with 18 bases left in between. Germline CDR1 is MNHEY and CDR2 is SVGAGI. The CDR3 is made up of 16 amino acids. As DNA, the CDR3 is TGTGCCAGCAGTTATCGGGGTTCTTCTCTTGGTTCACCCCTCCACTTT. This sequence encodes CASSYRGSSLGSPLHF.

There are a few counts of this clone. The chain is built from TRBV4-1 and TRBJ2-1; 10 bases are shared with TRBD2. CDR3 length: 15 residues. The V gene's germline CDR1 is MGHRA and CDR2 YSYEKL. Trimming took 6 bases from V and 4 from J; bases not matched to a gene: 6. CDR3 region: CASRLGLAEYNEQFF. In nucleotides, the CDR3 is TGCGCCAGCAGGTTAGGACTAGCGGAGTACAATGAGCAGTTCTTC.

This clone was seen a few times. The J gene is TRBJ2-1, the V gene TRBV11-1; 8 positions match TRBD2. Germline CDR1 is SGHAT and CDR2 is FQDESV (reference sequence). Germline trimming cut 4 bases from V and 6 bases from J; bases unmatched to any gene: 8. The CDR3 has 15 amino acids. The CDR3 nucleotides read TGTGCCAGCAGCTCGGCGGGAGGTCCCGGCAATGAGCAGTTCTTC. Encoded protein: CASSSAGGPGNEQFF.

The gene calls are TRBV5-1 and TRBJ2-5; TRBD1 matches at 8 bases. From germline, CDR1 is SGHRS and CDR2 YFSETQ. The CDR3 runs to 17 residues. Unmatched junction bases numbered 12, after V lost 4 bases and J lost 1 base. CDR3 sequence reads: CASSTSGQGPPQETQYF. The CDR3 DNA reads TGCGCCAGCAGCACGTCAGGACAGGGCCCCCCCCAAGAGACCCAGTACTTC.

The CDR3, as DNA: TGTGCCAGCAGCTCTAGCGGGGGGTACCAAGAGACCCAGTACTTC. Its translation: CASSSSGGYQETQYF. The V gene is TRBV5-4, the J gene TRBJ2-5; TRBD2 aligns across 11 bases. The CDR3 loop spans 15 amino acids. The V gene's germline CDR1 is SGHNT and CDR2 YYREEE (reference sequence). The junction had 1 base not matched to a gene; V was cut back by 3 bases and J by 0 bases.

V usage is TRBV5-1 and J usage is TRBJ2-1, with TRBD1 matching over 7 bases. Per germline, CDR1 SGHRS and CDR2 YFSETQ. CDR3 length: 15 amino acids. The trim removed 4 bases at V and 8 bases at J, leaving 12 bases unmatched. The CDR3 sequence: CASSPRQGSGYEQFF. CDR3 bases: TGCGCCAGCAGCCCGAGACAGGGATCAGGGTATGAGCAGTTCTTC.

The V gene is TRBV11-2, the J gene TRBJ2-2; 10 bases are a match to TRBD1. CDR1 and CDR2 (germline): SGHAT, FQNNGV. The ends lost 4 bases at V and 6 bases at J; junction bases unmatched: 2. The CDR3 is made up of 14 amino acids. The CDR3 DNA follows: TGTGCCAGCAGCTACGGACAGGGGGCCGGGGAGCTGTTTTTT. Translated, it gives CASSYGQGAGELFF.

The CDR3 protein is CASTPGYTQYF. CDR3 bases: TGTGCCAGCACCCCGGGGTATACGCAGTATTTT. This chain joins TRBV28 and TRBJ2-3, with D perhaps matching TRBD2 (5 bases). The germline V gene encodes CDR1 MDHEN and CDR2 SYDVKM. The CDR3 is 11 residues long. V was pared by 7 bases and J by 7 bases, with 9 bases between.

This clone has only one observation. At one end the junction does not follow the germline gene, possibly because of a read error. The chain recombines TRBV5-6 with TRBJ1-2; 8 bases agree with TRBD1. The CDR3 sequence is 13 residues long. Germline V gene data show CDR1 as SGHDT and CDR2 as YYEEEE. The CDR3 loop reads CASSMTGAYGYPF. CDR3 in DNA: TGTGCCAGCAGCATGACAGGGGCCTATGGCTACCCCTTC.

This chain joins TRBV5-1 and TRBJ1-1; 7 nucleotides agree with TRBD1. The CDR3 extends over 14 amino acids. The germline CDR1 and CDR2 sequences are SGHRS and YFSETQ. J was trimmed by 4 bases and V by 4 bases; bases with no gene match: 7. The CDR3 coding sequence is TGCGCCAGCAGCGGGGACAGCCTCATCACTGAAGCTTTCTTT. It is translated as CASSGDSLITEAFF. The whole variable domain, filled in from reference TRBV5-1 and TRBJ1-1, reads KAGVTQTPRYLIKTRGQQVTLSCSPISGHRSVSWYQQTPGQGLQFLFEYFSETQRNKGNFPGRFSGRQFSNSRSEMNVSTLELGDSALYLCASSGDSLITEAFFGQGTRLTVV.

The gene calls are TRBV2 and TRBJ2-5; D gene uncertain. The V and J ends lost 4 bases and 5 bases respectively, with 5 bases between them. The CDR3 covers 11 residues. CDR1 is SNHLY and CDR2 is FYNNEI in the germline V gene. CDR3 in DNA: TGTGCCAGCAGTGTAATGGAGACCCAGTACTTC. Protein sequence: CASSVMETQYF.

There are a few counts of this clone. The V and J genes are TRBV9 and TRBJ2-3; no reliable D call. The germline V gene encodes CDR1 SGDLS and CDR2 YYNGEE. Trimming left V 4 bases short and J 6 bases short, with 18 bases between. CDR3 length: 15 residues. The CDR3 reads CASSPQTASRDTQYF. The DNA of the CDR3 is TGTGCCAGCAGCCCTCAGACGGCCTCTAGGGATACGCAGTATTTT.

The V call is TRBV7-9, the J call TRBJ2-7; 10 nucleotides align to TRBD1. Germline V gene sequence: CDR1 SEHNR, CDR2 FQNEAQ (reference sequence). Trimming at V came to 4 bases and at J to 4 bases, leaving 7 bases not matched to a gene. CDR3 size: 15 residues. The CDR3 nucleotides read TGTGCCAGCAGCTCGGGAAGGGACAGGGGTTACGAGCAGTACTTC. Its protein product is CASSSGRDRGYEQYF.

The CDR3 here is CASSIGDRYEQYF. The CDR3 DNA sequence: TGTGCCAGTAGTATCGGGGACAGATACGAGCAGTACTTC. The chain carries TRBV19 and TRBJ2-7, with TRBD1 identical over 7 bases. J gave up 4 bases and V 3 bases, and 3 bases lay outside the gene matches. Germline CDR1 and CDR2: LNHDA and SQIVND (reference sequence). CDR3 length equals 13 residues.

This clone was counted between two and nine times. The chain is built from TRBV28 and TRBJ2-1; tentative D call: TRBD2 (6 bases). CDR3 size: 18 residues. Per the germline V gene, CDR1 is MDHEN and CDR2 is SYDVKM. Trimming pared 5 bases from V and 2 bases from J, leaving 22 bases between. CDR3: CASSLADPTGLPYNEQFF. The CDR3 coding sequence is TGTGCCAGCAGTCTGGCGGATCCGACGGGACTGCCCTACAATGAGCAGTTCTTC. The whole variable domain, filled in from reference TRBV28 and TRBJ2-1, reads DVKVTQSSRYLVKRTGEKVFLECVQDMDHENMFWYRQDPGLGLRLIYFSYDVKMKEKGDIPEGYSVSREKKERFSLILESASTNQTSMYLCASSLADPTGLPYNEQFFGPGTRLTVL.

This chain joins TRBV5-6 and TRBJ2-1, with 7 bases matching TRBD1. After removal of 2 bases from V and 3 bases from J, the junction contained 2 bases not matched to a gene. There are 14 residues in the CDR3. Germline-derived CDR1 and CDR2 are SGHDT and YYEEEE. DNA for the CDR3: TGTGCCAGCAGCTTAGGACAGGACTACAATGAGCAGTTCTTC. This translates into CASSLGQDYNEQFF.

V and J are TRBV9 and TRBJ1-1, with a weak D call TRBD1 (5 bases). CDR3 length: 15 residues. Germline values: CDR1 SGDLS, CDR2 YYNGEE. Trimming cost V 4 bases and J 0 bases, with 13 bases left between them. The CDR3 reads CASSSSGAVNTEAFF. Written as DNA, the CDR3 is TGTGCCAGCAGCTCGAGCGGGGCGGTGAACACTGAAGCTTTCTTT.

The J gene is TRBJ2-5, the V gene TRBV30, with a tentative D call TRBD2 (5 bases). Germline V lookup: CDR1 GTSNPN, CDR2 SVGIG (reference sequence). V lost 1 base, J lost 5 bases, and 11 bases lay in between. The CDR3 is 13 amino acids. CDR3 protein: CAWSGLAFETQYF. The CDR3 DNA follows: TGTGCCTGGAGTGGTCTAGCATTCGAGACCCAGTACTTC.

This clone was seen a few times. The chain is built from TRBV7-9 and TRBJ1-1; possible D gene TRBD1, 5 bases. Trimming removed 5 bases at V and 5 bases at J, with 21 bases between. Looked up from germline, CDR1 is SEHNR and CDR2 is FQNEAQ (reference sequence). This CDR3 contains 16 residues. As DNA, the CDR3 is TGTGCCAGCAGCAAAGACGCGTGGGGGGAGGGGACTGAAGCTTTCTTT. Amino acid sequence: CASSKDAWGEGTEAFF. The whole variable domain, remainder taken from reference TRBV7-9 and TRBJ1-1, is DTGVSQNPRHKITKRGQNVTFRCDPISEHNRLYWYRQTLGQGPEFLTYFQNEAQLEKSRLLSDRFSAERPKGSFSTLEIQRTEQGDSAMYLCASSKDAWGEGTEAFFGQGTRLTVV.

J is TRBJ1-1 and V is TRBV20-1; no definite D call. Trimming left V 3 bases short and J 7 bases short, with 9 bases between. The germline V gene encodes CDR1 DFQATT and CDR2 SNEGSKA (reference sequence). The CDR3 has 11 amino acids. Here the CDR3 DNA reads TGCAGTGCTAGTGGCAGTATTGAAGCTTTCTTT. Its protein is CSASGSIEAFF.

The chain joins TRBV15 to TRBJ2-7; 7 nucleotides agree with TRBD1. This CDR3 is built from 13 residues. Per germline, CDR1 LNHNV and CDR2 YYDKDF (reference sequence). V gave up 6 bases and J gave up 2 bases; unmatched junction bases: 4. The CDR3 bases are TGTGCCACCAGACCGGGACAGACCTACGAGCAGTACTTC. Its translation is CATRPGQTYEQYF.

Comments on this clone: The junction shows a germline mismatch at one end, possibly a read error. The chain uses TRBV7-9 and TRBJ2-7; 7 positions match TRBD2. The CDR3 consists of 15 residues. Germline loops: CDR1 SEHNR, CDR2 FQNEAQ (reference sequence). This CDR3 is CSSTRSGASSYEQYF. DNA for the CDR3: TGTTCCAGCACCCGGAGCGGGGCAAGCTCCTACGAGCAGTACTTC.